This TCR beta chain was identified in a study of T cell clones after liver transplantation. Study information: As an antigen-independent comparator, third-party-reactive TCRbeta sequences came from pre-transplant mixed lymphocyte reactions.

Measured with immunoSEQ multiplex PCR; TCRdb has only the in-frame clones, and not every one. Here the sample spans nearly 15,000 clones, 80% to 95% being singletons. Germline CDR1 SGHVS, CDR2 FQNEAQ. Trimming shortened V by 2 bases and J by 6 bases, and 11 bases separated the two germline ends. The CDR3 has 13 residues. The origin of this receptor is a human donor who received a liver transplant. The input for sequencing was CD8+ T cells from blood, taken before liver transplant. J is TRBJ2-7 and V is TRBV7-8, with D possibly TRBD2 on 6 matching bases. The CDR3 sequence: CASSLSGGSEQYF. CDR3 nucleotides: TGTGCCAGCAGCTTATCTGGGGGGTCCGAGCAGTACTTC.